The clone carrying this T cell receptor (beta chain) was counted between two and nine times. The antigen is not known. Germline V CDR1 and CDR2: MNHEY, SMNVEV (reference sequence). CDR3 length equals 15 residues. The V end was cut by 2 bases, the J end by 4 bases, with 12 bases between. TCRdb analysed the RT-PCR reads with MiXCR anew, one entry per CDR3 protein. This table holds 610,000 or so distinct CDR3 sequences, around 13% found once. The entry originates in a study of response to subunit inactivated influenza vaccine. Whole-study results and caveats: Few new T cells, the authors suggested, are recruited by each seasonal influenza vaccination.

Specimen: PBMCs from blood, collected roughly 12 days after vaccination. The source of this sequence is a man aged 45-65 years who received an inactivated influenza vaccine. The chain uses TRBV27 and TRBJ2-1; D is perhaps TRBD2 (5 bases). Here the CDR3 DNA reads TGTGCCAGCAGTTTAGAGGCGGGCCTTTACAATGAGCAGTTCTTC. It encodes CASSLEAGLYNEQFF.